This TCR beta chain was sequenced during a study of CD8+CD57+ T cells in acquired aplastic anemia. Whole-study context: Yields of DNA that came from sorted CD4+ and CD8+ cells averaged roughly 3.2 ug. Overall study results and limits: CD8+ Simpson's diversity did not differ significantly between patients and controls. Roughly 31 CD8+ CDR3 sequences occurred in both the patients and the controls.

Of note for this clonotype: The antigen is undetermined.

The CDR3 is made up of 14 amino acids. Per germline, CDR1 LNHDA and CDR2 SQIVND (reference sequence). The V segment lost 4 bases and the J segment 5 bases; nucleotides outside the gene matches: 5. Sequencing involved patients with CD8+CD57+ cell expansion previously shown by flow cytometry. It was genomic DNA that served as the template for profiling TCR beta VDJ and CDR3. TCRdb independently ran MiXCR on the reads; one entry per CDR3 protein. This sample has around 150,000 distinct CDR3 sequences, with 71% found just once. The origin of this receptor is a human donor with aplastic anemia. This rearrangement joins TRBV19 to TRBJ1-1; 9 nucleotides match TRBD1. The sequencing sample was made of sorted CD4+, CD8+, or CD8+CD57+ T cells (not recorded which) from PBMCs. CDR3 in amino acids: CASSTYRGRTEAFF. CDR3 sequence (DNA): TGTGCCAGTAGTACCTACAGGGGGCGTACTGAAGCTTTCTTT.